The 26 T cell receptor beta chains below were found in one sample sequenced in a study of spatial heterogeneity in lung cancer. TCRdb independently ran MiXCR on the 5' RACE reads; one entry per CDR3 protein. The sample holds roughly 80,000 distinct CDR3 sequences, over 10% seen once. The time point was: sample taken at primary tumor resection. The sequenced material consisted of unsorted whole RNA from tumor, nontumor lung or frozen PBMC. Sample: PBMCs, taken at surgery. The origin of the receptors is a male donor with early-stage non-small cell lung cancer.

The gene calls are TRBV29-1 and TRBJ2-5; 7 nucleotides agree with TRBD1. Germline V lookup: CDR1 SQVTM, CDR2 ANQGSEA. This CDR3 has 14 amino acids. Germline trimming cut 4 bases from V and 1 base from J; bases unmatched to any gene: 6. CDR3 residues: CSVAMGTVQETQYF. In DNA, the CDR3 is TGCAGCGTTGCGATGGGGACAGTCCAAGAGACCCAGTACTTC.

This clonotype was observed a handful of times. CDR3 residues: CSATNRGGSNTEAFF. Here the CDR3 DNA reads TGCAGTGCTACCAACAGGGGAGGGTCGAACACTGAAGCTTTCTTT. The chain recombines TRBV20-1 with TRBJ1-1; 7 positions match TRBD1. The CDR3 is 15 residues long. CDR1 and CDR2 (germline): DFQATT, SNEGSKA (reference sequence). The ends lost 4 bases at V and 1 base at J; junction bases unmatched: 9.

To note about this clonotype: Mismatch with germline at one junction end may stem from a read error. The genes are TRBV13 and TRBJ2-1, with D uncertain. Germline V CDR1 and CDR2: PRHDT, FYEKMQ (reference sequence). The CDR3 length is 11 residues. CDR3 coding DNA: TGTACCAGCAGCCTCATTAATGAGCAGTTCTTC. This gives the protein CTSSLINEQFF.

As concerns this clonotype: A much larger clone is a single base away; this may be a read error. The CDR3 here is CVSSPSRLPNEQFF. As DNA, the CDR3 is TGTGTCAGCAGCCCCTCGCGGTTGCCGAATGAGCAGTTCTTC. V is TRBV3-1 and J is TRBJ2-1; the D is unclear. This CDR3 comprises 14 residues. Germline-derived CDR1 and CDR2 are LGHDT and YNNKEL (reference sequence).

This clonotype has more than one count but fewer than ten. The chain employs TRBV20-1 and TRBJ2-2, with TRBD1 as a possible D gene (6 bases). CDR1 DFQATT and CDR2 SNEGSKA come from the germline V gene (reference sequence). V was cut by 6 bases and J by 0 bases, with 14 bases left in between. The CDR3 has 15 amino acids. The DNA for the CDR3 is TGCAGTGCCTTAACCGGGACAACGAACACCGGGGAGCTGTTTTTT. Its protein is CSALTGTTNTGELFF.

This clonotype has a handful of counts. V usage is TRBV18 and J usage is TRBJ1-1; perhaps TRBD1 as D (5 bases). The CDR3 has 17 residues. The V gene lost 0 bases and the J gene lost 4 bases, with 18 bases spanning the gap. CDR1 and CDR2 from the germline V gene are KGHSH and LQKENI. The CDR3 sequence: CASSPPTVYQGGTEAFF. CDR3 bases: TGTGCCAGCTCACCACCGACGGTATATCAGGGAGGCACTGAAGCTTTCTTT.

The CDR3 DNA follows: TGTGCCAGCAGTTACAACGAAAGAGGCAATCAGCCCCAGCATTTT. Protein product: CASSYNERGNQPQHF. The chain uses TRBV6-2 or TRBV6-3 and TRBJ1-5; D is ambiguous. The length of the CDR3 is 15 residues. V lost 2 bases, J lost 2 bases, and 10 bases lay in between. CDR1 and CDR2 (germline): MNHEY, SVGEGT.

This clonotype appeared many times. The chain uses TRBV12-3 or TRBV12-4 and TRBJ1-3, with TRBD1 matching 10 bases. This CDR3 has 15 amino acids. Germline trimming cut 5 bases from V and 4 bases from J; bases unmatched to any gene: 5. The CDR3 coding sequence is TGTGCCAGCAGTCCGGGACAGGGGATCGGAAACACCATATATTTT. Translating gives CASSPGQGIGNTIYF.

In its sample, this clonotype was seen a few times. The chain's CDR3 is CATSDSGGRTRDGYTF. CDR3 nucleotide sequence: TGTGCCACCAGTGATTCTGGGGGACGGACAAGAGATGGCTACACCTTC. The chain carries TRBV24-1 and TRBJ1-2; tentative D call: TRBD1 (5 bases). CDR1 and CDR2 (germline): KGHDR, SFDVKD. The CDR3 has 16 amino acids. With 2 bases removed from V and 6 bases from J, the gap between germline ends came to 18 bases.

This clonotype showed up just a few times. The CDR3 loop is CASSFRTAYEQYF. In DNA form, the CDR3 reads TGTGCCAGCAGTTTTAGGACAGCTTACGAGCAGTACTTC. The V gene is TRBV12-3 or TRBV12-4, the J gene TRBJ2-7; possible D gene TRBD1, 6 bases. The V and J ends lost 3 bases and 4 bases respectively, with 10 bases between them. The CDR3 has 13 amino acids.

The chain recombines TRBV4-1 with TRBJ2-7, with D possibly matching TRBD1 (9 bases). This CDR3 region has 19 residues. The germline V gene encodes CDR1 MGHRA and CDR2 YSYEKL. The V gene lost 1 base and the J gene lost 0 bases, with 22 bases spanning the gap. The CDR3 nucleotides are TGCGCCAGCAGCCAAGTGTCCGGGAGGGGACAGGGAGCCTCCTACGAGCAGTACTTC. It is translated as CASSQVSGRGQGASYEQYF.

The sample holds a few counts of this clonotype. The chain recombines TRBV7-3 with TRBJ2-3; possibly TRBD2 for D (5 bases). The germline CDR1 and CDR2 sequences are SGHTA and FQGTGA. CDR3 length: 16 residues. V lost 0 bases to trimming and J lost 6 bases, with 16 bases between them. The CDR3 is CASSLTPRGMSDTQYF. In nucleotides, the CDR3 is TGTGCCAGCAGCTTAACTCCACGAGGGATGTCGGATACGCAGTATTTT.

The chain is built from TRBV19 and TRBJ2-2; D possibly uses TRBD1 or TRBD2 (5 bases each). This CDR3 is 17 amino acids long. Per the germline V gene, CDR1 is LNHDA and CDR2 is SQIVND (reference sequence). The V and J ends lost 6 bases and 6 bases respectively, with 23 bases between them. In DNA, the CDR3 is TGTGCCAGTAGAACGGGGACGGGGTCTAAAAGGGCCGGGGAGCTGTTTTTT. It is translated as CASRTGTGSKRAGELFF.

The gene calls are TRBV20-1 and TRBJ2-2; 7 nucleotides match TRBD1. The V gene end was trimmed by 6 bases and the J gene end by 4 bases; junction bases not matched to a gene: 11. The CDR3 extends over 15 amino acids. Germline CDR1 DFQATT, CDR2 SNEGSKA (reference sequence). This CDR3 reads CSAMAGAGGTGELFF. The CDR3 bases are TGCAGTGCCATGGCCGGGGCAGGGGGCACCGGGGAGCTGTTTTTT.

This clonotype appeared many times. The chain recombines TRBV6-5 with TRBJ1-1; 7 bases are a match to TRBD1. V trimming: 2 bases; J trimming: 4 bases; junction bases outside the gene matches: 4. Germline CDR1 is MNHEY and CDR2 is SVGAGI. The CDR3 totals 14 residues. CDR3 DNA: TGTGCCAGCAGTTACGATCCAGGGGGCACTGAAGCTTTCTTT. This sequence encodes CASSYDPGGTEAFF.

Turning to this clonotype: The junction departs from germline at one end; a sequencing error may be responsible. This chain uses TRBV7-8 with TRBJ2-7; the D is unclear. Germline V gene lookup returns CDR1 SGHVS and CDR2 FQNEAQ. CDR3 length equals 16 residues. The CDR3 nucleotides are TGTGCCACCAGCTCCAAAACGGCTTCTCCCTCCTACGAGCAGTACTTC. It is translated as CATSSKTASPSYEQYF.

The sample holds many counts of this clonotype. The chain combines TRBV19 with TRBJ2-5; D gene unclear. This CDR3 has 12 residues. Trimming shortened V by 5 bases and J by 4 bases, and 8 bases separated the two germline ends. The germline gives CDR1 LNHDA, CDR2 SQIVND (reference sequence). The CDR3 spells CASSQDGETQYF. As DNA, the CDR3 is TGTGCCAGTAGTCAGGACGGAGAGACCCAGTACTTC.

This clonotype turned up a few times. V is TRBV27 and J is TRBJ2-2; 8 nucleotides match TRBD1. Germline values: CDR1 MNHEY, CDR2 SMNVEV (reference sequence). The length of the CDR3 is 16 residues. V dropped 2 bases and J dropped 0; count of bases not matched to a gene: 2. CDR3 nucleotides: TGTGCCAGCAGTTTACAGGGGGCTCCGAACACCGGGGAGCTGTTTTTT. This gives the protein CASSLQGAPNTGELFF.

The V call is TRBV11-2, the J call TRBJ2-1, with 8 positions matching TRBD2. After removal of 1 base from V and 2 bases from J, the junction contained 1 base not matched to a gene. The CDR3 is made up of 15 amino acids. The germline gives CDR1 SGHAT, CDR2 FQNNGV. CDR3 loop: CASSLGGGTYNEQFF. CDR3 sequence (DNA): TGTGCCAGCAGCTTAGGCGGGGGGACCTACAATGAGCAGTTCTTC.

The rearrangement links TRBV2 to TRBJ2-3, with 11 positions matching TRBD2. The CDR3 has 15 residues. Germline loops: CDR1 SNHLY, CDR2 FYNNEI. V shed 6 bases, J shed 5 bases, and the junction held 7 bases outside the gene matches. CDR3 amino acids: CASSSGTSGRDTQYF. The CDR3 DNA reads as TGTGCCAGCAGCTCCGGGACTAGCGGTCGAGATACGCAGTATTTT.

In this sample, this clonotype turned up a few times. The rearrangement joins TRBV5-4 to TRBJ2-3; 7 bases are a match to TRBD1. Trimming at V came to 1 base and at J to 0 bases, leaving 5 bases not matched to a gene. Germline assignment: CDR1 SGHNT and CDR2 YYREEE (reference sequence). The CDR3 sequence is 16 residues long. The DNA for the CDR3 is TGTGCCAGCAGCTTGTGGGGGACAGCTAGCACAGATACGCAGTATTTT. Encoded protein: CASSLWGTASTDTQYF. The whole variable domain, remainder taken from reference TRBV5-4 and TRBJ2-3, is ETGVTQSPTHLIKTRGQQVTLRCSSQSGHNTVSWYQQALGQGPQFIFQYYREEENGRGNFPPRFSGLQFPNYSSELNVNALELDDSALYLCASSLWGTASTDTQYFGPGTRLTVL.

The J gene is TRBJ2-1, the V gene TRBV11-2, with D perhaps assigned TRBD1 or TRBD2 (6 bases each). CDR1 and CDR2 from the germline V gene are SGHAT and FQNNGV. V lost 1 base and J lost 8, with 12 bases in between. The CDR3 has 14 residues. The CDR3 DNA reads as TGTGCCAGCAGCTTAGGGGGGGCACGGGATGAGCAGTTCTTC. Translation gives CASSLGGARDEQFF.

V and J are TRBV20-1 and TRBJ2-1; D gene ambiguous. This CDR3 has 13 residues. Germline V gene lookup returns CDR1 DFQATT and CDR2 SNEGSKA (reference sequence). V was shortened by 5 bases and J by 5 bases, with 13 bases between the two germline ends. For the CDR3, the DNA is TGCAGTGCTCTCCCGGACCCTAACAATGAGCAGTTCTTC. Amino acid sequence: CSALPDPNNEQFF.

This clonotype came up many times. The genes are TRBV7-9 and TRBJ2-3, with TRBD2 matching over 9 bases. Germline V lookup: CDR1 SEHNR, CDR2 FQNEAQ (reference sequence). The V gene end was trimmed by 5 bases and the J gene end by 2 bases; junction bases not matched to a gene: 2. The CDR3 is 14 amino acids. The CDR3 DNA sequence: TGTGCCAGCAGCCCTAGCGGGAACACAGATACGCAGTATTTT. This sequence encodes CASSPSGNTDTQYF.

This clonotype was recorded many times. The chain combines TRBV5-1 with TRBJ1-2, with TRBD1 matching 7 bases. CDR3 length: 14 residues. In germline, CDR1 is SGHRS, CDR2 YFSETQ. The J segment lost 7 bases and the V segment lost 0 bases, leaving 6 bases of the junction unmatched. The CDR3 spells CASSLGQGNRGYTF. In DNA, the CDR3 is TGCGCCAGCAGCTTGGGACAGGGTAATCGTGGCTACACCTTC.

This clonotype appeared many times. V is TRBV2 and J is TRBJ1-3; D ambiguous. Germline V gives CDR1 SNHLY, CDR2 FYNNEI. The V end was cut by 0 bases, the J end by 0 bases, with 6 bases between. This CDR3 contains 15 residues. CDR3 sequence reads: CASSEAWPSGNTIYF. The CDR3 DNA sequence: TGTGCCAGCAGTGAAGCCTGGCCCTCTGGAAACACCATATATTTT.